These T cell receptor beta chains were read from a single sample in a study of blood T cells in healthy people across ages. TCRdb recomputed calls from the 5' RACE reads with MiXCR, one row per CDR3 protein. This sample has roughly 1,000,000 distinct CDR3 sequences, with 20% to 25% found just once. The sample was also linked to a second study, of T cells of mothers and their children.

Sequenced input: blood. These receptors originate from a girl aged 2 to 10 in good health. CDR3s include the opening cysteine and the closing phenylalanine or tryptophan.

V	J	CDR3
TRBV21-1	TRBJ2-7	CAIVDRGGFEQYF
TRBV29-1	TRBJ2-4	CSVTGTGQNIQYF
TRBV20-1	TRBJ2-1	CSAGVGDYNEQFF
TRBV4-2	NA	CASSREGGPQFF
TRBV7-9	TRBJ2-1	CASSLLDPDNEQFF
TRBV28	TRBJ2-7	CASSSQDRAPTYEQYF
TRBV12-3/TRBV12-4	TRBJ1-2	CASRQGPRGIHGYTF
TRBV24-1	NA	CATSEPGQGTDNEQFF
TRBV7-9	TRBJ2-6	CASSLITVSGANVLTF
TRBV11-2	TRBJ2-3	CASRQGLADTQYF
TRBV27	TRBJ2-7	CASSSGSSGYEQYF
TRBV20-1	TRBJ1-1	CSARRDGPAFF
TRBV20-1	TRBJ1-6	CSARNEQGPNSPLHF
TRBV29-1	TRBJ1-1	CSVVTLIQEPTEAFF
TRBV7-9	TRBJ1-6	CASSSERSADYNSPLHF
TRBV20-1	NA	CSASGLGGYEQYF
TRBV28	TRBJ2-1	CATPGQTNNEQFF
TRBV6-1	TRBJ2-6	CASRTGIIAGANVLTF
TRBV19	TRBJ1-4	CASSASIPRHNEKLFF
TRBV12-3/TRBV12-4	NA	CASSPTGYGDYEQYF
TRBV7-9	TRBJ2-5	CASSFWTGEATQYF
TRBV20-1	TRBJ2-1	CSAPREEQFF
TRBV20-1	TRBJ2-7	CSARDPYSYEQYF
TRBV6-1	TRBJ2-1	CASGPSLAGPYNEQFF
TRBV2	TRBJ1-2	CASQTALPLLNYGYTF
TRBV12-3/TRBV12-4	TRBJ2-5	CASWDEHGTQYF
TRBV7-3	TRBJ2-6	CASSLTLGQVSSGANVLTF
TRBV4-3	NA	CASSQAQTKDEQYF
TRBV6-5	TRBJ2-2	CASSRLAYDTGELFF
TRBV21-1	TRBJ2-7	CASSKEAYSYEQYF
TRBV28	TRBJ1-1	CASSSRTSMNTEAFF
TRBV20-1	TRBJ2-2	CSMSGATGELFF
TRBV29-1	TRBJ2-7	CSVEELAGNEQYF
TRBV28	NA	CASSPFPLYEQYF
TRBV27	TRBJ2-2	CASSPASGPGELFF
TRBV12-3/TRBV12-4	TRBJ1-4	CASSLSTGRVEKLFF
TRBV29-1	TRBJ1-2	CSVGDRVGGYTF
TRBV2	TRBJ2-5	CASMGELAGVILF
TRBV7-6	TRBJ1-2	CASSTYGDRGNYGYTF
TRBV20-1	TRBJ2-7	CSAIFGGSSYEQYF
TRBV7-9	TRBJ2-7	CASSLSSGLALYEQYF
TRBV12-3/TRBV12-4	TRBJ2-3	CASSFASGAADTQYF
TRBV20-1	TRBJ2-1	CSASGSSGNNEQFF
TRBV12-3/TRBV12-4	TRBJ2-5	CGSSDLTGNQETQYF
TRBV29-1	TRBJ2-2	CSVEEEGASGELFF
TRBV6-1	TRBJ1-5	CASSAYVAENQPQHF
TRBV29-1	NA	CSVRGQFYEQYF
TRBV5-1	TRBJ2-5	CASSGGRDFQETQYF
TRBV29-1	TRBJ2-5	CSVEAYSTDREYETQYF
TRBV24-1	TRBJ1-2	CATSDPASTF
TRBV7-9	TRBJ1-1	CASSSGVLNTEAFF
TRBV7-9	TRBJ2-1	CASSSQADEQFF
TRBV12-3/TRBV12-4	TRBJ2-2	CASSSHGGSRFSGELFF
TRBV7-8	TRBJ2-4	CASSFGWEGKNIQYF
TRBV29-1	TRBJ2-5	CSVEGSGGQETQYF